These T cell receptor beta chains were read from a single sample in a study of cytomegalovirus exposure and HLA in healthy donors. Assay: immunoSEQ multiplex PCR; the TCRdb copy retains only in-frame clones and omits some. The data contain 150,000 or so clones, approximately 71% of them seen just once; the ten biggest clones take up 11%. The sequenced sample consisted of PBMCs. These receptors were obtained from a young man in good health and CMV-seropositive. CDR3s include the opening cysteine and the closing phenylalanine or tryptophan. The order of the fields is J gene, clone size, D gene, V gene, CDR3 DNA, CDR3 protein. D genes are given only for firm matches. For some rows the clone size is stated as once, few or many, or as a class when expanded; others skip it.

j_call: TRBJ1-1
clone_size: .
d_call: .
v_call: TRBV28
cdr3_nt: TGTGCCAGCAGTTTAAGCGGTAACCCCGTGAACACTGAAGCTTTCTTT
cdr3_aa: CASSLSGNPVNTEAFF

j_call: TRBJ2-2
clone_size: .
d_call: TRBD2
v_call: TRBV2
cdr3_nt: TGTGCCAGCAGGTTGCAAGCGGGAGTAGCCGGGGAGCTGTTTTTT
cdr3_aa: CASRLQAGVAGELFF

j_call: TRBJ2-7
clone_size: .
d_call: TRBD2
v_call: TRBV27
cdr3_nt: TGTGCCAGCAGTTATAGCGGGAGATCCTGTGAGCAGTACTTC
cdr3_aa: CASSYSGRSCEQYF

j_call: TRBJ1-5
clone_size: few
d_call: TRBD1
v_call: TRBV6-1
cdr3_nt: TGTGCCAGCAGTTATCAGGGGGGAGTGCAGCCCCAGCATTTT
cdr3_aa: CASSYQGGVQPQHF

j_call: TRBJ1-1
clone_size: .
d_call: .
v_call: TRBV28
cdr3_nt: TGTGCCAGCAGTTTTATTCAGGGGAACACTGAAGCTTTCTTT
cdr3_aa: CASSFIQGNTEAFF

j_call: TRBJ2-7
clone_size: .
d_call: TRBD2
v_call: TRBV4-1
cdr3_nt: TGCGCCAGCAGCCAAGGATACGGACTAGCGGGAAGCTACGAGCAGTACTTC
cdr3_aa: CASSQGYGLAGSYEQYF

j_call: TRBJ1-2
clone_size: .
d_call: .
v_call: TRBV28
cdr3_nt: TGTGCCAGCAGTTTTACTCCTAACTATGGCTACACCTTC
cdr3_aa: CASSFTPNYGYTF

j_call: TRBJ2-5
clone_size: .
d_call: TRBD2
v_call: TRBV5-1
cdr3_nt: TGCCCCAGCAGCTGGGGGGGTCGGGCAAAGGAGACCCAGTACTTC
cdr3_aa: CPSSWGGRAKETQYF

j_call: TRBJ1-5
clone_size: .
d_call: .
v_call: TRBV5-4
cdr3_nt: TGTGCCAGCAGCTTGGGAGGGGGAAGTCAGCCCCAGCATTTT
cdr3_aa: CASSLGGGSQPQHF

j_call: TRBJ2-3
clone_size: .
d_call: TRBD2
v_call: TRBV28
cdr3_nt: TGTGCCAGCAGGCCGAGGGCTAGCGGGACTAGCACAGATACGCAGTATTTT
cdr3_aa: CASRPRASGTSTDTQYF

j_call: TRBJ2-5
clone_size: .
d_call: TRBD2
v_call: TRBV27
cdr3_nt: TGTGCCAGCAGTTTATTTCTAGCGGGAGGTCTGGAGACCCAGTACTTC
cdr3_aa: CASSLFLAGGLETQYF

j_call: TRBJ2-7
clone_size: .
d_call: .
v_call: TRBV11-1
cdr3_nt: TGTGCCAGCAGCCTAGACTCGAGCTACGAGCAGTACTTC
cdr3_aa: CASSLDSSYEQYF

j_call: TRBJ2-2
clone_size: .
d_call: .
v_call: TRBV29-1
cdr3_nt: TGCAGCGTTGTGGTGACTACCACCGGGGAGCTGTTTTTT
cdr3_aa: CSVVVTTTGELFF

j_call: TRBJ2-1
clone_size: .
d_call: .
v_call: TRBV5-1
cdr3_nt: TGCGCCAGCAGCTTGTATGTCGGACCTACTCAGGGCGATGAGCAGTTCTTC
cdr3_aa: CASSLYVGPTQGDEQFF

j_call: TRBJ2-1
clone_size: .
d_call: TRBD2
v_call: TRBV29-1
cdr3_nt: TGCAGCGTTGATGGGGACTACTCCTACAATGAGCAGTTCTTC
cdr3_aa: CSVDGDYSYNEQFF

j_call: TRBJ2-7
clone_size: once
d_call: TRBD1
v_call: TRBV4-1
cdr3_nt: TGCGCCAGCAGCCATTCCGGGACAGGAGAATACGAGCAGTACTTC
cdr3_aa: CASSHSGTGEYEQYF

j_call: TRBJ1-1
clone_size: few
d_call: TRBD1
v_call: TRBV7-2
cdr3_nt: TGTGCCAGCAGCTCGGGACAGGGGAGCACTGAAGCTTTCTTT
cdr3_aa: CASSSGQGSTEAFF

j_call: TRBJ2-7
clone_size: .
d_call: .
v_call: TRBV18
cdr3_nt: TGTGCCAGCTCATCCCGGGGGAAGTACGAGCAGTACTTC
cdr3_aa: CASSSRGKYEQYF

j_call: TRBJ2-1
clone_size: .
d_call: .
v_call: TRBV6-5
cdr3_nt: TGTGCCAGCAGCAAGGGACTTTACAATGAGCAGTTCTTC
cdr3_aa: CASSKGLYNEQFF

j_call: TRBJ2-1
clone_size: .
d_call: TRBD2
v_call: TRBV4-1
cdr3_nt: TGCGCCAGCAGCCGAGCGGGAGGGGATCGCAATGAGCAGTTCTTC
cdr3_aa: CASSRAGGDRNEQFF

j_call: TRBJ2-3
clone_size: .
d_call: TRBD2
v_call: TRBV28
cdr3_nt: TGTGCCAGCCATCTCAGCGGGACGAACACAGATACGCAGTATTTT
cdr3_aa: CASHLSGTNTDTQYF

j_call: TRBJ2-1
clone_size: .
d_call: .
v_call: TRBV9
cdr3_nt: TGTGCCAGCAGCGTTAGCGATGAGCAGTTCTTC
cdr3_aa: CASSVSDEQFF

j_call: TRBJ2-2
clone_size: .
d_call: .
v_call: TRBV5-8
cdr3_nt: TGTGCCAGCAGCCCCCCCGATGGCGGGGCTGGCACCGGGGAGCTGTTTTTT
cdr3_aa: CASSPPDGGAGTGELFF

j_call: TRBJ1-2
clone_size: .
d_call: .
v_call: TRBV28
cdr3_nt: TGTGCCAGCAGATCTCCGCGGGGGTCGCGTGGCTACACCTTC
cdr3_aa: CASRSPRGSRGYTF

j_call: TRBJ1-4
clone_size: .
d_call: .
v_call: TRBV6-1
cdr3_nt: TGTGCCAGCAGTGTGCGGGGCGGGGGGTATAATGAAAAACTGTTTTTT
cdr3_aa: CASSVRGGGYNEKLFF

j_call: TRBJ2-7
clone_size: few
d_call: .
v_call: TRBV5-4
cdr3_nt: TGTGCCAGCAGCGCCGGGACAATTAGCTACGAGCAGTACTTC
cdr3_aa: CASSAGTISYEQYF

j_call: TRBJ2-7
clone_size: .
d_call: TRBD1
v_call: TRBV10-2
cdr3_nt: TGCGCCTCCCGGACAGGGGGGAAAGAGCAGTACTTC
cdr3_aa: CASRTGGKEQYF

j_call: TRBJ2-5
clone_size: .
d_call: .
v_call: TRBV11-2
cdr3_nt: TGTGCCAGCAGCCCCGGATTCGGGGGAGAGACCCAGTACTTC
cdr3_aa: CASSPGFGGETQYF

j_call: TRBJ2-5
clone_size: few
d_call: .
v_call: TRBV7-9
cdr3_nt: TGTGCCAGCAGCCCGTATCCGGGTCTCCAAGAGACCCAGTACTTC
cdr3_aa: CASSPYPGLQETQYF